This T cell receptor (beta chain) was sequenced for a study of blood T cells in healthy people across ages. The authors ran a second PCR of about 6 to 12 cycles using a sample-barcoded 5' primer and a J-beta primer mix. Every sample produced at least 3 million CDR3-containing paired-end reads. One entry per CDR3 protein, called by TCRdb with MiXCR from the 5' RACE reads. The sample yields over 600,000 distinct CDR3 sequences, roughly 50% seen once. The donors, all healthy, were Caucasians living in Russia, aged roughly 6 to 100. Per sample, a minimum of 6.5 million PBMCs were isolated. Per the germline V gene, CDR1 is SGHTA and CDR2 is FQGTGA. V dropped 4 bases and J dropped 6; count of bases not matched to a gene: 10. This CDR3 spans 16 amino acids.

The TCR was taken from a man in his forties in good health. What was sequenced was blood. This chain uses TRBV7-3 with TRBJ2-3; TRBD2 agrees at 10 bases. CDR3 region: CASSSLAGALEDTQYF. Written as DNA, the CDR3 is TGTGCCAGCAGCTCCCTAGCGGGGGCCCTCGAGGATACGCAGTATTTT. Full variable domain (missing parts from reference TRBV7-3 and TRBJ2-3): GAGVSQTPSNKVTEKGKYVELRCDPISGHTALYWYRQSLGQGPEFLIYFQGTGAADDSGLPNDRFFAVRPEGSVSTLKIQRTERGDSAVYLCASSSLAGALEDTQYFGPGTRLTVL.